What follows is one T cell receptor (beta chain) and its context. This sample is drawn from a study of shared clonotypes between healthy human individuals. The table came from immunoSEQ multiplex PCR; TCRdb's copy has only in-frame clones and leaves some out. The table has about 2.1 million clones, 93% seen once. Terminally differentiated effector memory CD45RA+ cells were excluded from the naive CD8 cells, which were CD45RO-negative and positively selected for CCR7. CDR1 and CDR2 from the germline V gene are SNHLY and FYNNEI. The CDR3 extends over 18 amino acids. V shed 5 bases and J 5 bases; nucleotides not matched to a gene: 15.

This receptor was taken from a young man in good health. Some clones in this sample may be carry-over from other donors' samples. Input material: naive CD8+ T cells from PBMCs. The V call is TRBV2, the J call TRBJ2-2; 9 bases agree with TRBD1. The CDR3 nucleotides read TGTGCCAGCAGTCATGAGGGACAGGGTTTGCGTCGGACCGGGGAGCTGTTTTTT. It codes for CASSHEGQGLRRTGELFF.